One and the same sample provided the 9 T cell receptor beta chains below, sequenced in a study of blood T cell repertoires in COVID-19. Method: immunoSEQ multiplex PCR; TCRdb's copy keeps in-frame clones and lacks some. The data hold about 240,000 clones, with about 81% observed a single time. Material: peripheral blood. The receptors shown here come from a woman of 80 years or more with COVID-19, enrolled during active disease.

The rearrangement joins TRBV6-5 to TRBJ1-1, with unresolved D. Germline CDR1 is MNHEY and CDR2 is SVGAGI. V lost 2 bases and J lost 1, with 11 bases in between. The CDR3 runs 15 residues. CDR3: CASSYGQVGNTEAFF. CDR3 DNA sequence: TGTGCCAGCAGTTACGGCCAGGTGGGGAACACTGAAGCTTTCTTT.

V is TRBV5-1 and J is TRBJ1-1; 7 nucleotides agree with TRBD1. CDR3 length equals 14 residues. V shed 2 bases, J shed 1 base, and the junction held 2 bases outside the gene matches. CDR1 SGHRS and CDR2 YFSETQ come from the germline V gene. CDR3 residues: CASSLRTGNTEAFF. The CDR3 DNA reads TGCGCCAGCAGCTTAAGGACAGGGAACACTGAAGCTTTCTTT.

The chain employs TRBV7-9 and TRBJ2-7; 8 bases agree with TRBD2. CDR3 size: 16 residues. Trimming removed 5 bases from V and 3 bases from J; junction bases left unmatched: 12. Germline values: CDR1 SEHNR, CDR2 FQNEAQ (reference sequence). This chain's CDR3 is CASSGGSGSVFYEQYF. The CDR3 DNA reads TGTGCCAGCAGCGGGGGGAGCGGGAGTGTCTTCTACGAGCAGTACTTC.

V is TRBV7-9 and J is TRBJ2-2, with D unresolved. The germline gives CDR1 SEHNR, CDR2 FQNEAQ (reference sequence). V gave up 4 bases and J gave up 7 bases, with 19 bases separating them. The CDR3 has 16 amino acids. The CDR3 protein is CASSWAFLGKDGELFF. CDR3 nucleotide sequence: TGTGCCAGCAGCTGGGCTTTTCTTGGAAAAGACGGGGAGCTGTTTTTT.

A single count supports this clone. The rearrangement joins TRBV2 to TRBJ1-2; D is ambiguous. This CDR3 has 11 residues. Germline V gene data show CDR1 as SNHLY and CDR2 as FYNNEI. V dropped 3 bases and J dropped 4 bases, with 3 bases sitting between them. Here the CDR3 DNA reads TGTGCCAGCAGTGACAGCTATGGCTACACCTTC. This translates into CASSDSYGYTF.

The CDR3 loop is CASSYYGEGRGNEAFF. In DNA form, the CDR3 reads TGTGCCAGCAGTTATTACGGGGAGGGGCGTGGGAATGAAGCTTTCTTT. This sequence joins TRBV6-2 or TRBV6-3 and TRBJ1-1; maybe TRBD1 (5 bases). This CDR3 region has 16 residues. Trimming took off 3 bases at V and 7 bases at J, with 21 bases between the two ends. Germline V gene data show CDR1 as MNHEY and CDR2 as SVGEGT.

The chain recombines TRBV19 with TRBJ1-1; D unresolved. The CDR3 runs 13 residues. Trimming removed 8 bases at V and 1 base at J, with 11 bases between. The V gene's germline CDR1 is LNHDA and CDR2 SQIVND (reference sequence). CDR3 amino acids: CASFLRGNTEAFF. DNA for the CDR3: TGTGCCAGTTTCCTACGGGGGAACACTGAAGCTTTCTTT.

This clone was seen only once. J is TRBJ1-2 and V is TRBV27; D unresolved. From germline, CDR1 is MNHEY and CDR2 SMNVEV (reference sequence). This CDR3 has 18 residues. Trimming pared 2 bases from V and 6 bases from J, leaving 25 bases between. This chain's CDR3 is CASSLRVAGAPRSDGYTF. As DNA, the CDR3 is TGTGCCAGCAGTTTAAGGGTTGCGGGAGCACCACGTTCGGATGGCTACACCTTC.

The chain has TRBV5-1 and TRBJ1-2; D remains ambiguous. V was pared by 4 bases and J by 1 base, with 8 bases between. This CDR3 spans 13 amino acids. The germline CDR1 and CDR2 sequences are SGHRS and YFSETQ. CDR3 sequence: CASSPDNNYGYTF. The CDR3 DNA follows: TGCGCCAGCAGCCCCGACAATAACTATGGCTACACCTTC.